This T cell receptor (beta chain) was profiled in a study of identical twins. In its sample, this clonotype was seen many times. Its antigen remains unknown. V gave up 2 bases and J gave up 5 bases; unmatched junction bases: 8. Germline CDR1 and CDR2: MNHEY and SVGAGI. This CDR3 comprises 15 residues. Unique molecular identifiers were present on the cDNA, and a universal primer site came from template switching. TCRdb re-called the 5' RACE reads through MiXCR, storing one row per CDR3 protein. Counted here are 450,000 to 650,000 distinct CDR3 sequences, 7.5% to 10% occurring once; the ten biggest clones make up 2.5% to 3.5%. Overall study findings and caveats: Insertions ran lower in abundant cord blood beta clonotypes, though not in memory repertoires. Shared out-of-frame alpha sequences (those common to twins) showed excess low generation probability.

This sample also appeared in a second study, on yellow fever vaccine responses in identical twins.

J is TRBJ2-5 and V is TRBV6-5; 7 bases map to TRBD2. The sample taken for sequencing was PBMCs. The origin of this receptor is a woman younger than 35 in good health. For the CDR3, the DNA is TGTGCCAGCAGTTACGCACCGACTAGCTTGGAGACCCAGTACTTC. Translating it yields CASSYAPTSLETQYF.